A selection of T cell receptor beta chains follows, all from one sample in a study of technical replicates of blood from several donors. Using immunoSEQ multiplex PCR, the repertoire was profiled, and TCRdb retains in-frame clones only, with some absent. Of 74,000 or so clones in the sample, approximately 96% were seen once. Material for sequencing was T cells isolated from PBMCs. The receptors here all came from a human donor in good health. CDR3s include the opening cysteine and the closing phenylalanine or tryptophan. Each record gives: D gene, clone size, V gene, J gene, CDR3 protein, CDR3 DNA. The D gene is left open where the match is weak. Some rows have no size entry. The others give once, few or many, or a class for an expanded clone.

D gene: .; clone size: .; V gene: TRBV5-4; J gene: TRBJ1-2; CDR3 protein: CASSLGENYGYTF; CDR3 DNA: TGTGCCAGCAGCTTGGGGGAGAACTATGGCTACACCTTC
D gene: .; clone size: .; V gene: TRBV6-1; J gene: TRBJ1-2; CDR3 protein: CAARQLNYGYTF; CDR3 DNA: TGTGCCGCTCGACAGTTGAACTATGGCTACACCTTC
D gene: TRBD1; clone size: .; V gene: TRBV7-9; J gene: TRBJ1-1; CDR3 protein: CASSRTGDRNTEAFF; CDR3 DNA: TGTGCCAGCAGCCGGACAGGCGACCGGAACACTGAAGCTTTCTTT
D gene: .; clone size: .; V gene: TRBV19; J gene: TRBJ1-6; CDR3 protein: CASSIGRVEHSPLHF; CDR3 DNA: TGTGCCAGTAGTATAGGCAGGGTTGAACATTCACCCCTCCACTTT
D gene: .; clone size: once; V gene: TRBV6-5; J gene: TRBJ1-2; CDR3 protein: CASSYHLDGEGYTF; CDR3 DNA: TGTGCCAGCAGTTACCACTTGGACGGGGAAGGCTACACCTTC
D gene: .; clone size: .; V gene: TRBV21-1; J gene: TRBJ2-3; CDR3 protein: CASSKKCTGGATDTQYF; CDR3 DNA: TGTGCCAGCAGCAAAAAGTGTACGGGAGGGGCCACAGATACGCAGTATTTT
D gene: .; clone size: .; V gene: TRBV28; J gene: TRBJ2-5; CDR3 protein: CASSAIRDTQETQYF; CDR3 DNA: TGTGCCAGCAGTGCCATCAGGGACACCCAAGAGACCCAGTACTTC
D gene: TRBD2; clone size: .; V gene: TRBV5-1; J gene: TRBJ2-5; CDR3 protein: CASRTSGQNPGTQYF; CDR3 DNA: TGCGCCAGCAGAACTAGCGGTCAAAACCCAGGGACCCAGTACTTC
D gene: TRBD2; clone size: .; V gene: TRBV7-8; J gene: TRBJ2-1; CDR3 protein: CASSLAGLAGAYTPKTYNEQFF; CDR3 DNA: TGTGCCAGCAGCTTAGCTGGACTAGCGGGAGCCTACACCCCGAAAACCTACAATGAGCAGTTCTTC
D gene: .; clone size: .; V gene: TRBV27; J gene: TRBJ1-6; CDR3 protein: CASTPYHRGLNSPLHF; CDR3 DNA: TGTGCCAGCACCCCCTACCATAGGGGGTTAAATTCACCCCTCCACTTT
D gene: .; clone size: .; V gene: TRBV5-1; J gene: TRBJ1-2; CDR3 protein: CASSRRGGNYGYTF; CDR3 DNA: TGCGCCAGCAGCCGAAGGGGAGGCAACTATGGCTACACCTTC
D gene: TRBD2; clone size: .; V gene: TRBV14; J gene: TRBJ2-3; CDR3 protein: CASSQVVGPASGLTDTQYF; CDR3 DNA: TGTGCCAGCAGCCAAGTAGTCGGGCCCGCTAGCGGCCTCACAGATACGCAGTATTTT
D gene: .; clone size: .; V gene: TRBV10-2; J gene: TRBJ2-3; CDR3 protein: CASSEEVVAADTQYF; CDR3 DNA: TGCGCCAGCAGTGAGGAGGTAGTAGCGGCAGATACGCAGTATTTT
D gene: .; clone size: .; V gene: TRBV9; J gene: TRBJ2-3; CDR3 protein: CASSYGFLRADTQYF; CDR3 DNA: TGTGCCAGCAGCTACGGATTCCTTCGGGCAGATACGCAGTATTTT
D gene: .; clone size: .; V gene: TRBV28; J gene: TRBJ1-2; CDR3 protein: CASSRQFYGYTF; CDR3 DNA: TGTGCCAGCAGTCGACAGTTCTATGGCTACACCTTC
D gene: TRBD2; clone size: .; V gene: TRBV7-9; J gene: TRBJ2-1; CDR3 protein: CASGRGESSYNEQFF; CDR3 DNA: TGTGCCAGCGGCCGGGGGGAAAGCTCCTACAATGAGCAGTTCTTC